These 10 T cell receptor beta chains were sequenced from one sample in a study of identical twins. TCRdb re-derived calls from the 5' RACE reads in MiXCR, one entry per CDR3 protein. This table has roughly 1,500,000 distinct CDR3 sequences, about 31% appearing once. Input material: cord blood. Receptors originate from a newborn girl in good health.

The chain joins TRBV5-1 to TRBJ2-3; a possible D gene is TRBD2 (6 bases). CDR3 length equals 15 residues. Per the germline V gene, CDR1 is SGHRS and CDR2 is YFSETQ. The germline V and J ends were trimmed by 3 bases and 1 base, with 12 bases remaining between them. CDR3 DNA sequence: TGCGCCAGCAGCTCCCGGGACTCTGGCACAGATACGCAGTATTTT. Residues: CASSSRDSGTDTQYF.

V is TRBV12-5 and J is TRBJ2-7, with 10 positions matching TRBD2. The germline gives CDR1 LGHNT, CDR2 FRNRAP. CDR3 size: 17 residues. J lost 0 bases, V lost 0 bases, and 5 bases had no gene match. CDR3 residues: CASGLVRGTSDSYEQYF. The CDR3 nucleotides are TGTGCTAGTGGTTTGGTCCGCGGGACTAGCGACTCCTACGAGCAGTACTTC.

The chain uses TRBV6-5 and TRBJ1-2; possible D gene TRBD1, 6 bases. V was shortened by 6 bases and J by 1 base, with 15 bases between the two germline ends. Per the germline V gene, CDR1 is MNHEY and CDR2 is SVGAGI. The CDR3 extends over 15 amino acids. The CDR3 nucleotides are TGTGCCAGCAGCCCTGTCAGGGGAAGTAACTATGGCTACACCTTC. Its translation is CASSPVRGSNYGYTF.

This clonotype was recorded many times. DNA for the CDR3: TGTGCCATCAGAGAGCACGGAAAAAACATTCAGTACTTC. Its protein product is CAIREHGKNIQYF. The rearrangement links TRBV10-3 to TRBJ2-4; D gene unclear. With 6 bases removed from V and 4 bases from J, the gap between germline ends came to 10 bases. Germline CDR1 reads ENHRY; CDR2 reads SYGVKD. The length of the CDR3 is 13 residues.

The chain has TRBV14 and TRBJ2-3; 8 bases are shared with TRBD1. This CDR3 has 15 amino acids. The junction had 5 bases not matched to a gene; V was cut back by 4 bases and J by 2 bases. Germline V gene data show CDR1 as SGHDN and CDR2 as FVKESK. CDR3 amino acids: CASSRWTGPTDTQYF. DNA of the CDR3: TGTGCCAGCAGCCGTTGGACAGGGCCCACAGATACGCAGTATTTT. Filled out from reference TRBV14 and TRBJ2-3, the complete variable domain reads EAGVTQFPSHSVIEKGQTVTLRCDPISGHDNLYWYRRVMGKEIKFLLHFVKESKQDESGMPNNRFLAERTGGTYSTLKVQPAELEDSGVYFCASSRWTGPTDTQYFGPGTRLTVL.

This clonotype was recorded at least ten times. The chain links TRBV5-6 to TRBJ1-2, with unresolved D. V dropped 4 bases and J dropped 2 bases, with 9 bases sitting between them. Germline V gene sequence: CDR1 SGHDT, CDR2 YYEEEE. The length of the CDR3 is 13 residues. CDR3 DNA sequence: TGTGCCAGCAGCGGAGGGAGGAACTATGGCTACACCTTC. It yields the protein CASSGGRNYGYTF.

This chain connects TRBV4-1 to TRBJ1-2; unclear D gene. The germline gives CDR1 MGHRA, CDR2 YSYEKL. V was pared by 2 bases and J by 6 bases, with 13 bases between. This CDR3 is built from 14 residues. DNA for the CDR3: TGCGCCAGCAGCCAACCTGTAAAACTGGATGGCTACACCTTC. Encoded protein: CASSQPVKLDGYTF.

The V and J genes are TRBV20-1 and TRBJ1-6; a possible D gene is TRBD1 (6 bases). The CDR3 consists of 15 residues. Per the germline V gene, CDR1 is DFQATT and CDR2 is SNEGSKA (reference sequence). The V and J ends lost 6 bases and 2 bases respectively, with 14 bases between them. The DNA of the CDR3 is TGCAGTGCCGTAAACGGACAGACCTATAATTCACCCCTCCACTTT. Its translation: CSAVNGQTYNSPLHF.

This clonotype was picked up a small number of times. The V and J genes are TRBV4-1 and TRBJ2-3; 10 bases align to TRBD2. V lost 4 bases and J lost 4; bases outside the gene matches: 8. CDR3 length: 16 residues. Germline CDR1 and CDR2: MGHRA and YSYEKL. CDR3 region: CASSLRTSGTPDTQYF. CDR3 nucleotide sequence: TGCGCCAGCAGCCTTAGGACTAGCGGTACCCCAGATACGCAGTATTTT.

V is TRBV29-1 and J is TRBJ1-1, with TRBD1 identical over 10 bases. The CDR3 has 18 amino acids. Per the germline V gene, CDR1 is SQVTM and CDR2 is ANQGSEA. V gave up 1 base and J gave up 1 base; unmatched junction bases: 12. The CDR3 nucleotides read TGCAGCGTTGAAGCTTTCTCGGGACAGGGGTTAAGGAACACTGAAGCTTTCTTT. Protein: CSVEAFSGQGLRNTEAFF.